This is a list of T cell receptor beta chains from one sample in a study of T cell responses to AZD1222 COVID-19 vaccine. Sequencing was performed with immunoSEQ multiplex PCR; in TCRdb, only in-frame clones are kept and a portion is missing. The table records around 84,000 clones, roughly 88% of them present only once. Source: peripheral blood, taken 28 days after the second AZD1222 dose. Receptors originate from an adult who received the AZD1222 COVID-19 vaccine. CDR3s include the opening cysteine and the closing phenylalanine or tryptophan. The D gene is left open where the match is weak. The size of a clone is reported for some rows only, either as once, few or many, or as a class for expanded clones.

>-|TRBJ2-5|-|TRBV6-4
CASSEVSGATETQYF
TGTGCCAGCAGTGAAGTATCGGGGGCGACAGAGACCCAGTACTTC
>-|TRBJ1-2|-|TRBV28
CASGTRDKYGYTF
TGTGCCAGCGGGACCCGGGACAAATATGGCTACACCTTC
>TRBD2|TRBJ2-3|-|TRBV5-1
CASSGTSFWHDTQYF
TGCGCCAGCTCCGGGACTAGTTTCTGGCACGATACGCAGTATTTT
>-|TRBJ1-2|-|TRBV4-2
CASSQVSPLEGGYTF
TGTGCCAGCAGCCAAGTGTCTCCCCTCGAGGGTGGCTACACCTTC
>-|TRBJ1-1|-|TRBV6-5
CASSYGARGNTEAFF
TGTGCCAGCAGTTACGGGGCACGGGGGAACACTGAAGCTTTCTTT
>-|TRBJ1-1|-|TRBV2
CASRTGGGNTEAFF
TGTGCCAGCAGGACCGGTGGGGGGAACACTGAAGCTTTCTTT
>-|TRBJ2-3|once|TRBV9
CASSVDGERPDTQYF
TGTGCCAGCAGCGTAGATGGTGAGAGGCCAGATACGCAGTATTTT
>TRBD1|TRBJ1-1|few|TRBV2
CASSEVQGKTFF
TGTGCCAGCAGTGAGGTACAGGGGAAAACTTTCTTT
>TRBD1|TRBJ2-5|-|TRBV29-1
CSGFLRQGVGETQYF
TGCAGCGGCTTCCTTCGACAGGGCGTCGGAGAGACCCAGTACTTC
>TRBD2|TRBJ2-7|-|TRBV5-6
CASSYSGGAYEQYF
TGTGCCAGCAGCTACTCCGGGGGGGCCTACGAGCAGTACTTC
>TRBD1|TRBJ2-7|-|TRBV5-1
CASRLGTASYEQYF
TGCGCCAGCAGGCTCGGGACAGCATCCTACGAGCAGTACTTC
>-|TRBJ1-4|few|TRBV28
CASSERAGWTEKLFF
TGTGCCAGCTCGGAGAGGGCAGGATGGACCGAAAAACTGTTTTTT
>TRBD2|TRBJ2-5|once|TRBV28
CASSLRLAQETQYF
TGTGCCAGCAGTCTCCGACTAGCTCAAGAGACCCAGTACTTC
>TRBD1|TRBJ1-2|-|TRBV7-2
CASSRRAGTAWDGYTF
TGTGCCAGCAGCCGTCGCGCCGGGACAGCCTGGGATGGCTACACCTTC
>-|TRBJ1-6|-|TRBV7-9
CASSLEYNSPLHF
TGTGCCAGCAGCTTAGAATATAATTCACCCCTCCACTTT
>TRBD1|TRBJ1-3|-|TRBV9
CASSPRGDRVSGNTIYF
TGTGCCAGCAGCCCCCGCGGAGACAGGGTGTCCGGAAACACCATATATTTT
>-|TRBJ2-3|-|TRBV2
CATTPGSNTDTQYF
TGTGCCACCACCCCCGGCTCTAACACAGATACGCAGTATTTT
>TRBD2|TRBJ2-1|-|TRBV5-1
CASSPKGTSGGRDSYNEQFF
TGCGCCAGCAGCCCAAAAGGGACTAGCGGGGGGAGGGACTCCTACAATGAGCAGTTCTTC
>TRBD1|TRBJ1-5|-|TRBV19
CASSRTGSYNQPQHF
TGTGCCAGTAGTAGGACAGGGTCGTACAATCAGCCCCAGCATTTT
>-|TRBJ1-2|-|TRBV7-9
CASSLKAGPHGYTF
TGTGCCAGCAGCTTAAAGGCAGGGCCCCATGGCTACACCTTC
>TRBD1|TRBJ1-2|-|TRBV11-2
CASSHRGSPYGYTF
TGTGCCAGCAGCCACAGGGGATCCCCCTATGGCTACACCTTC
>-|TRBJ1-1|few|TRBV7-9
CASSLAGPEPEAFF
TGTGCCAGCAGCTTAGCAGGCCCCGAGCCTGAAGCTTTCTTT